This T cell receptor (beta chain) appears in the sequencing data of a study of T cell clusters in autoimmune cytopenias. Each sample's input was 250 ng genomic DNA, 40,000 or so genome equivalents. Germline lookup yields CDR1 SGHNT and CDR2 YYREEE (reference sequence). The CDR3 totals 19 residues. One tube held mixed TRB-A and TRB-B primer pools for touch-down PCR. Following a re-call of the multiplex PCR reads, TCRdb has one entry per CDR3 protein and lacks DNA. This table lists nearly 5,500 distinct CDR3 sequences. These data were also filed under a second study, of T cell repertoires in aging, cancer and after chemotherapy. That report adds: Healthy donor repertoires were recorded over several months to years and showed clear clonal overlap.

The gene calls are TRBV5-4 and TRBJ1-2; TCRdb's D call, TRBD1, is unchecked because there is no DNA. The clonotype was recovered from a human donor in good health. The specimen was peripheral blood. CDR3: CASSSGGGTGQGVRDGYTF.